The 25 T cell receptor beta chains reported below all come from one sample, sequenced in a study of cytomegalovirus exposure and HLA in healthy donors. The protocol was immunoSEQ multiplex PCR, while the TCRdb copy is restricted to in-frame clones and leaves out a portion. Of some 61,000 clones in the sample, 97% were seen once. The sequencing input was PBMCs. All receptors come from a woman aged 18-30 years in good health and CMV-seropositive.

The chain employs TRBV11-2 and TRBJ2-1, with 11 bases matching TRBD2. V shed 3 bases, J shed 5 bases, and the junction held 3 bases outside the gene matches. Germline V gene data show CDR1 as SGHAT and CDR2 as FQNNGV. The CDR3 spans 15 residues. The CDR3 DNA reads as TGTGCCAGCAGCTTTACTAGCGGGAGTGACAATGAGCAGTTCTTC. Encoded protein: CASSFTSGSDNEQFF. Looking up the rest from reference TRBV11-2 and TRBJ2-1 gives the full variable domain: EAGVAQSPRYKIIEKRQSVAFWCNPISGHATLYWYQQILGQGPKLLIQFQNNGVVDDSQLPKDRFSAERLKGVDSTLKIQPAKLEDSAVYLCASSFTSGSDNEQFFGPGTRLTVL.

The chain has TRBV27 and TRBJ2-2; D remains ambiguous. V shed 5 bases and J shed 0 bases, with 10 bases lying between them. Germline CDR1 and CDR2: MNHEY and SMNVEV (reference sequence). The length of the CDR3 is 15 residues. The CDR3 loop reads CASSPRSSNTGELFF. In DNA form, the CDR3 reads TGTGCCAGCAGTCCGAGATCCTCGAACACCGGGGAGCTGTTTTTT.

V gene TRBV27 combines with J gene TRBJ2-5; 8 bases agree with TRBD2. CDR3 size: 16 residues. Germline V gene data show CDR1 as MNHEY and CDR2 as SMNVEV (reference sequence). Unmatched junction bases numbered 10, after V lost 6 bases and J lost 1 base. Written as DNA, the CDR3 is TGTGCCAGCAGCATAGGTAGCGGGACGGGCCAAGAGACCCAGTACTTC. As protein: CASSIGSGTGQETQYF.

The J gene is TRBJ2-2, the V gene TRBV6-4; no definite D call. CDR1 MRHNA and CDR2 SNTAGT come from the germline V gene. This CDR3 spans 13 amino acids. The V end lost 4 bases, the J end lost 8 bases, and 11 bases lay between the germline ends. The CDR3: CASSGSPQGELFF. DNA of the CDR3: TGTGCCAGCAGTGGCTCACCCCAGGGGGAGCTGTTTTTT.

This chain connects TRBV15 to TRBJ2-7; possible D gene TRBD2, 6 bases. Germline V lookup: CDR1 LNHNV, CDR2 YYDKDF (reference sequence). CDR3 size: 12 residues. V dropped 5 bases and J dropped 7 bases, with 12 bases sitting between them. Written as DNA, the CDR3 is TGTGCCACCAGCCATCGGGGACTGGAGCAGTACTTC. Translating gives CATSHRGLEQYF.

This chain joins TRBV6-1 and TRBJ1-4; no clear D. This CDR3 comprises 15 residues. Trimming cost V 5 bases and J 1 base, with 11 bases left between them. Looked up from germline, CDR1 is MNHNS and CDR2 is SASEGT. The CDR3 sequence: CASSSSRGTNEKLFF. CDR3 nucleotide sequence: TGTGCCAGCAGTTCAAGCCGGGGAACTAATGAAAAACTGTTTTTT.

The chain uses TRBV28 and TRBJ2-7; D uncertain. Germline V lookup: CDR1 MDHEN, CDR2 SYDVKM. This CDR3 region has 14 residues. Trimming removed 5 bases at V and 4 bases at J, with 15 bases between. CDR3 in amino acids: CASSPNRVLYEQYF. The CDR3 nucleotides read TGTGCCAGCAGTCCCAACCGGGTCTTATACGAGCAGTACTTC.

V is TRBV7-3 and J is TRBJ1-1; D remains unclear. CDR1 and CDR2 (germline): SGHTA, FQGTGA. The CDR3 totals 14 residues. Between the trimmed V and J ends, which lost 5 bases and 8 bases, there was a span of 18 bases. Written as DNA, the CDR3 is TGTGCCAGCAGCCCATCACCGACACTTAGGGAAGCTTTCTTT. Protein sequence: CASSPSPTLREAFF.

The CDR3 DNA sequence: TGTGCCAGCAGCGTAGAACCGGGAGAGACCCAGTACTTC. Its translation: CASSVEPGETQYF. J is TRBJ2-5 and V is TRBV9; D is ambiguous. Per germline, CDR1 SGDLS and CDR2 YYNGEE. The V end lost 0 bases, the J end lost 4 bases, and 7 bases lay between the germline ends. The CDR3 loop spans 13 amino acids.

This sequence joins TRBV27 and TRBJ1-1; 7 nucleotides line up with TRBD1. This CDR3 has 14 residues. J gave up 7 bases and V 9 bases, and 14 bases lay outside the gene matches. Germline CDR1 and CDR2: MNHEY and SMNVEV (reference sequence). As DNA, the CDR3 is TGTGCCAGTTTTCTTTCGCGAGGGACAGATGAAGCTTTCTTT. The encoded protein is CASFLSRGTDEAFF.

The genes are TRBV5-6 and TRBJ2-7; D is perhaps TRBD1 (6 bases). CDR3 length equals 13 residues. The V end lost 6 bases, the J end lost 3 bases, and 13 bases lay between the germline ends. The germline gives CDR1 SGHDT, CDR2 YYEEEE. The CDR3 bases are TGTGCCAGCACAGGGGAAGGTCACTACGAGCAGTACTTC. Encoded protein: CASTGEGHYEQYF.

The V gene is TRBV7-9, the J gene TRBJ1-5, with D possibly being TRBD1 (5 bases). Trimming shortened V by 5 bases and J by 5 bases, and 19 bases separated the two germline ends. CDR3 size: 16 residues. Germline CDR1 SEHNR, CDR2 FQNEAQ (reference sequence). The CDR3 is CASSNRDSFLHQPQHF. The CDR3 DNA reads TGTGCCAGCAGCAATAGGGACTCTTTCCTCCATCAGCCCCAGCATTTT.

The CDR3 DNA sequence: TGTGCCTGGGGGGACGACAGGGGGCCCCTTGGAAACACCATATATTTT. The encoded protein is CAWGDDRGPLGNTIYF. This chain joins TRBV30 and TRBJ1-3, with TRBD1 matching 10 bases. The trim removed 5 bases at V and 3 bases at J, leaving 10 bases unmatched. The CDR3 sequence is 16 residues long. Germline CDR1 is GTSNPN and CDR2 is SVGIG (reference sequence).

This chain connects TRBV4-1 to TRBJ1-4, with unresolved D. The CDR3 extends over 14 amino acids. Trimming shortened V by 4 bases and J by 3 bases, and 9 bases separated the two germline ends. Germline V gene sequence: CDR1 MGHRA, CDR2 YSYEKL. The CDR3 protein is CASSPRGSNEKLFF. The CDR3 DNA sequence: TGCGCCAGCAGCCCCCGGGGTTCTAATGAAAAACTGTTTTTT.

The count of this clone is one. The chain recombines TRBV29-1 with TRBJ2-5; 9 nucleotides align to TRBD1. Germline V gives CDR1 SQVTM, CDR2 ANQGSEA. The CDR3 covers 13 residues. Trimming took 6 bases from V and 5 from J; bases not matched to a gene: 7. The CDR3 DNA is TGCAGCGTCGACGACAGGGGGGCGGAGACCCAGTACTTC. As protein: CSVDDRGAETQYF.

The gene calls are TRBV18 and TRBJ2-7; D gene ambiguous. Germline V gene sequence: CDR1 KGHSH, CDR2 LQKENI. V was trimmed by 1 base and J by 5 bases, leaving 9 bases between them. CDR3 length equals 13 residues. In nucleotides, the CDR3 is TGTGCCAGCTCACCACTCCCACAAAACGAGCAGTACTTC. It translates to CASSPLPQNEQYF.

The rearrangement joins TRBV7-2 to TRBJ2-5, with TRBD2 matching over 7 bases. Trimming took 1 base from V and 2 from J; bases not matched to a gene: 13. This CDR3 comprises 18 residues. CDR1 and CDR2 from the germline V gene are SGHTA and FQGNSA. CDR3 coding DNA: TGTGCCAGCAGCTTAGGGATGAGGTGGGAGGGCCGGCAAGAGACCCAGTACTTC. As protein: CASSLGMRWEGRQETQYF.

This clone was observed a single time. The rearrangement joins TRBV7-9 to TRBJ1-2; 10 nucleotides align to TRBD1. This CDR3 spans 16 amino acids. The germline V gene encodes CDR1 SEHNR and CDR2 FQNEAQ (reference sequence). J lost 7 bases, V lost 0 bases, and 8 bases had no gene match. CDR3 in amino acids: CASSLAGQGVSSGYTF. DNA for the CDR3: TGTGCCAGCAGCTTAGCCGGACAGGGGGTTTCGAGTGGCTACACCTTC.

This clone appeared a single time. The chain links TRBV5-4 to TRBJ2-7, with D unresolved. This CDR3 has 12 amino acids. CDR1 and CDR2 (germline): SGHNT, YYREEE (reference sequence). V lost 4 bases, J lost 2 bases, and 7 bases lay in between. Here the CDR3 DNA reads TGTGCCAGCAGCCCGTATACCTACGAGCAGTACTTC. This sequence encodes CASSPYTYEQYF.

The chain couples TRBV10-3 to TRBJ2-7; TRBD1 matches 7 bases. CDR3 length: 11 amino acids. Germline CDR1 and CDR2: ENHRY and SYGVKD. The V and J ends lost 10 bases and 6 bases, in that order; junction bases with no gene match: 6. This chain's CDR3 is CATSTGTEQYF. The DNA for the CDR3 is TGTGCCACCTCGACAGGGACCGAGCAGTACTTC.

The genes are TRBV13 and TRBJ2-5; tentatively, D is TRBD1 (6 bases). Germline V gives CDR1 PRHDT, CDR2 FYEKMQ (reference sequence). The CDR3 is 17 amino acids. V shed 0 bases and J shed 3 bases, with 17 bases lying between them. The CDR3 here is CASSLGRGTGIEETQYF. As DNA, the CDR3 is TGTGCCAGCAGCTTAGGCCGAGGTACAGGGATTGAAGAGACCCAGTACTTC.

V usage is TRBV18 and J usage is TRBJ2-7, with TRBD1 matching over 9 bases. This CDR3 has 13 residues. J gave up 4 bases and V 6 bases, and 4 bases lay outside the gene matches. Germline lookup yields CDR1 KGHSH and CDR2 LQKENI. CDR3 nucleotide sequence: TGTGCCAGCTCGCAGGGACAGGGTTACGAGCAGTACTTC. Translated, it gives CASSQGQGYEQYF.

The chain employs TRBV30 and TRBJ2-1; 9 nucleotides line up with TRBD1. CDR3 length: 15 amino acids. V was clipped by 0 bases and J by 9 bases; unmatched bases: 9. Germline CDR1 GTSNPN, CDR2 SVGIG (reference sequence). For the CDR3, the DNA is TGTGCCTGGAGTGTACGACAGGGGGTACATCGTGAGCAGTTCTTC. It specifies CAWSVRQGVHREQFF.

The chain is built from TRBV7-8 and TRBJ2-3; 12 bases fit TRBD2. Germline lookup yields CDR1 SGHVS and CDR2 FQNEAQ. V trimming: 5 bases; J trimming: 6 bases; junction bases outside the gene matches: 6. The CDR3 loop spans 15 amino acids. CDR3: CASSLSLAGGDTQYF. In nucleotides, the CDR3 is TGTGCCAGCAGCCTCTCGCTAGCGGGGGGGGATACGCAGTATTTT. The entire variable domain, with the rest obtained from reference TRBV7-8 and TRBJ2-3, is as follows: GAGVSQSPRYKVAKRGQDVALRCDPISGHVSLFWYQQALGQGPEFLTYFQNEAQLDKSGLPSDRFFAERPEGSVSTLKIQRTQQEDSAVYLCASSLSLAGGDTQYFGPGTRLTVL.

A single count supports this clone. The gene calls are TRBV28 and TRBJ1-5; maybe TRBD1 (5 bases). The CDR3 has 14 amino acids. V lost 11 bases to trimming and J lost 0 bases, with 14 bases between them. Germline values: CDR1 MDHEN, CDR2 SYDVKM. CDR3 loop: CALGGGFSNQPQHF. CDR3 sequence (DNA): TGTGCCCTCGGGGGGGGTTTTAGCAATCAGCCCCAGCATTTT.